This TCR beta chain was recorded in a study of HIV-infected children after antiretroviral therapy interruption. Study findings and constraints: Naive CD4+ Gini coefficient rose by interruption end, suggesting clonal expansion.

This clonotype was seen ten or more times. Its antigen remains unidentified. RNA-based 3' RACE libraries used unique molecular identifiers. TCRdb redid the calling of the 3' RACE reads with MiXCR, one entry per CDR3 protein. Found here are fewer than 50,000 distinct CDR3 sequences, 4.3% of them singletons; the top ten hold almost 0.7%. Treatment meaning: PENTA 11 planned treatment interruption arm or continuous ART arm. At least 24 weeks of at least three-drug ART, in children 2 to 15 years. Trimming cost V 4 bases and J 3 bases, with 3 bases left between them. Germline V gene sequence: CDR1 KGHSH, CDR2 LQKENI. CDR3 length: 11 amino acids.

This clonotype originated in a pool of human donors with HIV. This chain links TRBV18 with TRBJ2-5; D ambiguous. This specimen consisted of CD45RA+ CD4+ T cells from PBMCs, pooled from several time points, obtained from a donor given antiretroviral therapy, either interrupted or continuous. Stated subset: naive CD4+ CD45RA+ CD45RO- T cells. CDR3 protein: CASSHEETQYF. For the CDR3, the DNA is TGTGCCAGCTCACACGAAGAGACCCAGTACTTC.